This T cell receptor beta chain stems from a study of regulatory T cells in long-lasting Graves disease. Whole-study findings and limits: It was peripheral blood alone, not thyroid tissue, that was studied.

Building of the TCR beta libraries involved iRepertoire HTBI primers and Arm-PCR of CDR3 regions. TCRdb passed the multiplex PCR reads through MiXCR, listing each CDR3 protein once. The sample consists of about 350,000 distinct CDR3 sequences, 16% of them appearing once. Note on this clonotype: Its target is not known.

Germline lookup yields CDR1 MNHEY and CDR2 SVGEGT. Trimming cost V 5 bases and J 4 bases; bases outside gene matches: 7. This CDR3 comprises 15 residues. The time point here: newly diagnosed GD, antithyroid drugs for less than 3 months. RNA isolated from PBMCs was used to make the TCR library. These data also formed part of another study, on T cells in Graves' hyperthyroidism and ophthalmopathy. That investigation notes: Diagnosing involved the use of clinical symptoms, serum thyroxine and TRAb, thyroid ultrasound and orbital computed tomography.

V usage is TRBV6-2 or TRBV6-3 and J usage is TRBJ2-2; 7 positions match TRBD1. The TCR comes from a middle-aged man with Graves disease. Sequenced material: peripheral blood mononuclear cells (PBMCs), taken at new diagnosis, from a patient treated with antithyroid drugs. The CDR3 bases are TGTGCCAGCAGTGAGTCACAGGGGTCCACCGGGGAGCTGTTTTTT. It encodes CASSESQGSTGELFF.